This T cell receptor beta chain was identified during a study of blood T cell repertoires in COVID-19. Turning to the study itself: The samples span acute and convalescent COVID-19 from the United States, Italy and Spain. PBMCs, B-cell-depleted T cells, or T cells were the source of the cDNA or gDNA that made up the material.

Per germline, CDR1 SGHRS and CDR2 YFSETQ. This CDR3 spans 14 amino acids. V was shortened by 5 bases and J by 9 bases, with 15 bases between the two germline ends. In the authors' workflow: From reference gene primer amplification, estimates of nucleated cell counts were derived. Measured with immunoSEQ multiplex PCR; TCRdb has only the in-frame clones, and not every one. The D gene and trimming were derived from the DNA, and the V and J assignments and clone size from that table. The sample shows roughly 230,000 clones, 84% of them seen only once. Input material: peripheral blood. The sequence derives from a woman of 80 years or more with COVID-19, enrolled during active disease. The chain has TRBV5-1 and TRBJ1-6; D remains unclear. CDR3 amino acids: CASREVGETSPLHF. As DNA, the CDR3 is TGCGCCAGCAGAGAGGTCGGGGAAACTTCACCCCTCCACTTT.